This T cell receptor beta chain came from a study of cytomegalovirus exposure and HLA in healthy donors. The PCR contained 60 Vbeta and 13 Jbeta primers. Sequenced by immunoSEQ multiplex PCR; TCRdb stores in-frame clones only, minus some. The table has 190,000 or so clones, roughly 80% seen once. General study results and limits: Confirmation in vitro established that a few CMV-associated chains were specific for CMV antigens. Of the V segments, some could not be distinguished, including TRBV6-2 and TRBV6-3, and were excluded. The study labeled 170 or so TCR beta chains cytomegalovirus-associated. Reports showed the classifier diagnosing cytomegalovirus status with high specificity and sensitivity.

Per the germline V gene, CDR1 is MDHEN and CDR2 is SYDVKM. Trimming pared 4 bases from V and 0 bases from J, leaving 13 bases between. The CDR3 consists of 17 residues. This clone has only one observation. Its cognate antigen is unknown. Specimen: PBMCs. The origin of this receptor is a man in his fifties or sixties in good health and CMV-seronegative. This chain uses TRBV28 with TRBJ2-6; TRBD1 is a possible D gene (6 bases). CDR3 nucleotide sequence: TGTGCCAGCAGTTCATCGACAGGCCTCTCTGGGGCCAACGTCCTGACTTTC. This translates into CASSSSTGLSGANVLTF.